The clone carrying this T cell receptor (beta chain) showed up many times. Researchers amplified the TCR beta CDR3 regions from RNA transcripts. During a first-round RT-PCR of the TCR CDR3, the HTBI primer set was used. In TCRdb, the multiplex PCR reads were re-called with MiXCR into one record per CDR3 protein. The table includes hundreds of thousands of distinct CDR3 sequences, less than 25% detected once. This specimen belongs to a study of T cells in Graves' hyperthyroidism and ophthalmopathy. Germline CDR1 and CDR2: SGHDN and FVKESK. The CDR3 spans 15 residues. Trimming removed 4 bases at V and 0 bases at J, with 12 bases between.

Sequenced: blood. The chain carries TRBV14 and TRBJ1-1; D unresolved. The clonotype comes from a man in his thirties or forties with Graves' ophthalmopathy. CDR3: CASSLRGHMNTEAFF. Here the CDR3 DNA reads TGTGCCAGCAGCCTAAGAGGGCACATGAACACTGAAGCTTTCTTT.